This T cell receptor beta chain was recovered during a study of blood T cell repertoires in COVID-19 (dated by TCRdb to about 2020). As for the study more broadly: Samples covering the acute and convalescent phases of COVID-19 were provided by collaborators in the United States, Italy and Spain. The material from the prospective study consisted of cDNA or gDNA derived from T cells, B-cell-depleted T cells, or PBMCs. The dataset comprised deeply sampled blood TCRbeta repertoires from subjects exposed to, actively infected with, or recovered from COVID-19. The repertoires were released in a freely available public database meant as a resource for research on the immune response to SARS-CoV-2. Samples came from the ongoing ImmuneRACE study (first 160 participants) plus 1,254 subjects from 6 global collaborators. Nearly every sample came with metadata listing a de-identified subject ID, COVID-19 status, age in years and sex. Where available, HLA class I and class II types were taken from metadata supplied by the sample provider and were not determined by assay-based typing.

Overall results and qualifications from the work: How much clinical and demographic metadata was included differed by source and by participant, and the metadata was provided uncurated.

A remark on this clone: Which antigen it targets is not known. Base qualities are not provided; no much larger clone lies one nucleotide away.

In the prospective study, participants were about 18 to 90 years old, resided in about 25 geographic areas of the United States, and were enrolled through a virtual design. Cohort assignment in the prospective study relied on participant-reported clinical history from a screening survey and a study questionnaire. For ImmuneRACE Cohort 3, a participant was defined as recovered based on two consecutive negative NP/OP PCR tests, clearance by a healthcare professional, or resolution of symptoms. In the prospective study, mobile phlebotomists collected whole blood, serum and a nasopharyngeal or oropharyngeal swab from each participant. Participants in the prospective study had the option to provide additional blood draws and questionnaires over a roughly two-month period. Before DNA extraction, blood samples from the prospective study were shipped at room temperature or frozen. CDR1 LGHDT and CDR2 YNNKEL are derived from the germline V gene (reference sequence). V ends up 4 bases short and J 5 bases short, with an unmatched junction base count of 7. From its cysteine to its phenylalanine, the CDR3 spans 15 amino acids. Only the CDR3 region is kept as DNA, spanning 45 bases read in frame from base 1.

TCRbeta CDR3 regions were amplified from genomic DNA using the immunoSEQ Assay, a bias-controlled multiplex PCR. On the authors' methods: The number of nucleated cells in each sample was estimated by amplification of reference gene primers within the assay. To quantify the absolute abundance of each unique TCRbeta CDR3 rearrangement, sequence reads were collapsed and filtered. For each sample, productive Simpson clonality was calculated by taking the square root of Simpson's diversity index across productive rearrangements. In TCRdb, the immuneACCESS table is reduced to in-frame sequences with V and J assigned. These tables do not hold every clone; where another copy was compared, an unresolved V gene accounts for under half, and the others remain unexplained. For V, J and clone size, that table is used; D and trimming come from the DNA. This sample gives 250,000 to 350,000 clones in total; more than 75% of them show up just once. The biggest ten clones account for about 5.2% of the sample.

Rearrangement joined TRBV3-1 (or the pseudogene TRBV3-2) to TRBJ2-2; 7 junctional bases match TRBD2. The receptor was derived from a woman younger than 45 who had recovered from COVID-19. Sequenced: PBMCs or T cells enriched from blood (not recorded which). The CDR3 loop reads CASSRFGGETGELFF. The DNA sequence is as follows: TGTGCCAGCAGCCGATTTGGGGGGGAGACCGGGGAGCTGTTTTTT.